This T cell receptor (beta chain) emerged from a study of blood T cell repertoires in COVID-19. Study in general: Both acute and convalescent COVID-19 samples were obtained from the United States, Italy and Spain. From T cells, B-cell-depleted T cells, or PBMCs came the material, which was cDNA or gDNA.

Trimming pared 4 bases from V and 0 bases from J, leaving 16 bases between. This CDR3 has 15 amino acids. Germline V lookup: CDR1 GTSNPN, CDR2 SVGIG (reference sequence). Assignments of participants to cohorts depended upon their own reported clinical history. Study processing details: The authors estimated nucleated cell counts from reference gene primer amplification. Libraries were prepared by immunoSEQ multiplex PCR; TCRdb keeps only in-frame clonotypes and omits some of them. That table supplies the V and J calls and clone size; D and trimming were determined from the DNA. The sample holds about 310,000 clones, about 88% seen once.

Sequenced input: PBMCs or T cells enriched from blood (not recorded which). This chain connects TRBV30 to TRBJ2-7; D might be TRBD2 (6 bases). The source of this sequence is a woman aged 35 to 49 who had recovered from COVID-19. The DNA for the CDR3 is TGTGCCTGGACTCGGCTAGCGACGAGCTCCTACGAGCAGTACTTC. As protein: CAWTRLATSSYEQYF.